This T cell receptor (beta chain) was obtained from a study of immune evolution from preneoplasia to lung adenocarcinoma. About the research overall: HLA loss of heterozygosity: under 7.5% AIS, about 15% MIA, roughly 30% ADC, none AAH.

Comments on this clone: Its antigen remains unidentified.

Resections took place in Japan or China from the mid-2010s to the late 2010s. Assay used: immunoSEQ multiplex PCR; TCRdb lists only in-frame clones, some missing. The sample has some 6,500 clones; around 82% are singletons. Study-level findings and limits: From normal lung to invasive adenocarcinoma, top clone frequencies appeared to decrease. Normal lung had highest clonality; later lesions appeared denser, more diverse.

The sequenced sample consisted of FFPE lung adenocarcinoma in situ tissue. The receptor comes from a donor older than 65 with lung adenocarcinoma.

In DNA, the CDR3 is TGTGCCACGACGACCGACAGGGACCGGAATAGCAATCAGCCCCAGCATTTT. As protein: CATTTDRDRNSNQPQHF. The chain couples TRBV19 to TRBJ1-5, with TRBD1 identical over 7 bases. The CDR3 covers 17 residues. In germline, CDR1 is LNHDA, CDR2 SQIVND (reference sequence). J was trimmed by 0 bases and V by 10 bases; bases with no gene match: 15. Using reference TRBV19 and TRBJ1-5 for the parts outside the CDR3, the full variable domain is DGGITQSPKYLFRKEGQNVTLSCEQNLNHDAMYWYRQDPGQGLRLIYYSQIVNDFQKGDIAEGYSVSREKKESFPLTVTSAQKNPTAFYLCATTTDRDRNSNQPQHFGDGTRLSIL.